Below, 7 T cell receptor beta chains from the same sample are listed, as sequenced in a study of shared clonotypes between healthy human individuals. The method was immunoSEQ multiplex PCR; TCRdb's version includes in-frame clones alone and lacks a portion of them. The profile shows about 600,000 clones, 97% of them singletons. The sequencing input was naive CD4+ T cells sorted from blood. Subset in this sample: CD45RA+ positively selected. These receptors were taken from a young woman in good health.

The gene calls are TRBV7-9 and TRBJ2-5; possibly TRBD1 or TRBD2 for D (5 bases each). Trimming stripped 1 base from V and 5 bases from J, with 11 bases between. Germline V gives CDR1 SEHNR, CDR2 FQNEAQ (reference sequence). CDR3 length equals 14 residues. CDR3 in amino acids: CASSLGGVRETQYF. The CDR3 DNA reads as TGTGCCAGCAGCTTAGGAGGGGTCAGGGAGACCCAGTACTTC.

V usage is TRBV5-4 and J usage is TRBJ2-1, with 11 bases aligning to TRBD2. Trimming at V came to 4 bases and at J to 5 bases, leaving 5 bases not matched to a gene. The CDR3 sequence is 15 residues long. Germline assignment: CDR1 SGHNT and CDR2 YYREEE (reference sequence). The DNA of the CDR3 is TGTGCCAGCAGCCCAACTAGCGGGAGTAACAATGAGCAGTTCTTC. The encoded protein is CASSPTSGSNNEQFF. Full variable domain (missing parts from reference TRBV5-4 and TRBJ2-1): ETGVTQSPTHLIKTRGQQVTLRCSSQSGHNTVSWYQQALGQGPQFIFQYYREEENGRGNFPPRFSGLQFPNYSSELNVNALELDDSALYLCASSPTSGSNNEQFFGPGTRLTVL.

This rearrangement joins TRBV29-1 to TRBJ2-7, with 13 bases identical to TRBD2. This CDR3 is 14 amino acids long. Germline lookup yields CDR1 SQVTM and CDR2 ANQGSEA. The junction had 3 bases not matched to a gene; V was cut back by 5 bases and J by 2 bases. The CDR3 protein is CSVTSGRAPYEQYF. CDR3 nucleotide sequence: TGCAGCGTTACTAGCGGGAGGGCCCCCTACGAGCAGTACTTC.

This clone was detected once. The rearrangement uses TRBV7-9 and TRBJ1-5; D possibly corresponds to TRBD1 (5 bases). Germline loops: CDR1 SEHNR, CDR2 FQNEAQ (reference sequence). The V end lost 5 bases, the J end lost 4 bases, and 21 bases lay between the germline ends. The CDR3 covers 17 residues. Here the CDR3 DNA reads TGTGCCAGCAGCCTCTCGTGGACTGCGGGGCTAAATCAGCCCCAGCATTTT. It translates to CASSLSWTAGLNQPQHF.

The V and J genes are TRBV5-5 and TRBJ1-5; possibly TRBD1 for D (5 bases). CDR3 length: 14 amino acids. With 4 bases removed from V and 10 bases from J, the gap between germline ends came to 18 bases. CDR1 is SGHKS and CDR2 is YYEKEE in the germline V gene (reference sequence). The CDR3 coding sequence is TGTGCCAGCAGCCCGACAGTAGACCGGGCTCCCCAGCATTTT. This encodes CASSPTVDRAPQHF.

This clone has just one count. The chain joins TRBV15 to TRBJ1-2; D is possibly TRBD1 (5 bases). This CDR3 is built from 16 residues. The germline gives CDR1 LNHNV, CDR2 YYDKDF (reference sequence). The ends were cut back, 0 bases at V and 5 bases at J, with 16 bases in the middle. CDR3 residues: CATSRDRGDGGYGYTF. CDR3 DNA: TGTGCCACCAGCAGAGATCGGGGGGATGGAGGTTATGGCTACACCTTC.

J is TRBJ2-1 and V is TRBV5-1; 9 positions match TRBD2. CDR1 is SGHRS and CDR2 is YFSETQ in the germline V gene. J gave up 4 bases and V 4 bases, and 3 bases lay outside the gene matches. The CDR3 consists of 14 residues. For the CDR3, the DNA is TGCGCCAGCAGCAGCCTAGCGGGATACAATGAGCAGTTCTTC. Protein: CASSSLAGYNEQFF.